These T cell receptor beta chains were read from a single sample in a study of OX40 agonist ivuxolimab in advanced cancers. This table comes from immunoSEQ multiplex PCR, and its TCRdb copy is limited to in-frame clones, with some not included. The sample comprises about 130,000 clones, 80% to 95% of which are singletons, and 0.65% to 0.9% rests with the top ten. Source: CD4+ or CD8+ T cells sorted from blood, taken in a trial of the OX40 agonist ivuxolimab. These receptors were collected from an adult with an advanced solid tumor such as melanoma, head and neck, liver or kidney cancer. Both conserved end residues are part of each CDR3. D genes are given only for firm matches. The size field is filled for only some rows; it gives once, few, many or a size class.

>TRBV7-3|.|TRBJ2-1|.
CASSRSRGHNEQFF
TGTGCCAGCAGCCGCAGCCGGGGGCACAATGAGCAGTTCTTC
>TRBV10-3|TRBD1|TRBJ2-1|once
CAIKGTGTYNEQFF
TGTGCCATAAAGGGGACAGGGACCTACAATGAGCAGTTCTTC
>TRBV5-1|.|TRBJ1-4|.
CASSLAGGWVANEKLFF
TGCGCCAGCAGCTTGGCGGGGGGCTGGGTCGCTAATGAAAAACTGTTTTTT
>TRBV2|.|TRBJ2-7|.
CASRSSGSYEQYF
TGTGCCAGCAGATCGTCGGGTTCCTACGAGCAGTACTTC
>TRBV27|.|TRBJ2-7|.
CASSLPGVNYEQYF
TGTGCCAGCAGTTTACCGGGTGTTAACTACGAGCAGTACTTC
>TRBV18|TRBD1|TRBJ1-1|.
CASSIRDRKNTEAFF
TGTGCCAGCTCAATCCGGGACAGGAAGAACACTGAAGCTTTCTTT
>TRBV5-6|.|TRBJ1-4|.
CASSVIATNEKLFF
TGTGCCAGCAGCGTGATTGCAACTAATGAAAAACTGTTTTTT
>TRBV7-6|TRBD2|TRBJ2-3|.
CASSRTAGGRTDTQYF
TGTGCCAGCAGCCGGACAGCGGGAGGGAGGACAGATACGCAGTATTTT
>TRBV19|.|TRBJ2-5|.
CASSKLPGTHQETQYF
TGTGCCAGTAGTAAGTTACCCGGGACGCATCAAGAGACCCAGTACTTC
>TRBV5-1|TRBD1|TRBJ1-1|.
CASSLANAGGGNTEAFF
TGCGCCAGCAGCTTGGCCAACGCAGGGGGCGGGAACACTGAAGCTTTCTTT
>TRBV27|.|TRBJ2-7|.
CASRTPIGYEQYF
TGTGCCAGCCGTACCCCGATAGGGTACGAGCAGTACTTC
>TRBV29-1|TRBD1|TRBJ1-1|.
CSGGQGNTEAFF
TGCAGCGGGGGACAGGGGAACACTGAAGCTTTCTTT
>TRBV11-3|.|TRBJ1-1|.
CASSLGRDGEAFF
TGTGCCAGCAGCTTAGGAAGGGACGGTGAAGCTTTCTTT
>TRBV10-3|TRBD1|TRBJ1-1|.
CAIRQGLNTEAFF
TGTGCCATCAGACAGGGGTTGAACACTGAAGCTTTCTTT
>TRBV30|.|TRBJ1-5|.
CAWSPPSGLWGQPQHF
TGTGCCTGGAGTCCGCCCTCGGGCCTGTGGGGACAGCCCCAGCATTTT
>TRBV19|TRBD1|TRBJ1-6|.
CASSTWTGTSYNSPLHF
TGTGCCAGTAGTACGTGGACAGGGACCTCCTATAATTCACCCCTCCACTTT
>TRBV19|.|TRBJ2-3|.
CASSSRSSTDTQYF
TGTGCCAGTAGTAGCCGCTCTAGCACAGATACGCAGTATTTT
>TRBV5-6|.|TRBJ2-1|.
CASSLVQEQFF
TGTGCCAGCAGCTTGGTCCAGGAGCAGTTCTTC
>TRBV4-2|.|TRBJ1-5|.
CASSQEESNQPQHF
TGTGCCAGCAGCCAAGAAGAGAGCAATCAGCCCCAGCATTTT
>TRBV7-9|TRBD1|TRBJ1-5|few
CASSLGTGAPHF
TGTGCCAGCAGCTTAGGCACAGGGGCCCCGCATTTT
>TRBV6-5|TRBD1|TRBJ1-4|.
CASSYGQAFNEKLFF
TGTGCCAGCAGTTACGGACAGGCTTTTAATGAAAAACTGTTTTTT
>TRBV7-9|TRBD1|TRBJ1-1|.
CASSNRGQAEAFF
TGTGCCAGCAGCAACAGGGGGCAGGCTGAAGCTTTCTTT
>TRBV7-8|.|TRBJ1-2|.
CASSSQGYGYTF
TGTGCCAGCAGCTCACAGGGATATGGCTACACCTTC
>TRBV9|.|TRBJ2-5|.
CASSVEVGFQETQYF
TGTGCCAGCAGCGTAGAAGTCGGGTTCCAAGAGACCCAGTACTTC
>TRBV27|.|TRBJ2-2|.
CASSFQNTGELFF
TGTGCCAGCAGTTTCCAGAACACCGGGGAGCTGTTTTTT
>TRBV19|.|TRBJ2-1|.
CASSIPQVFYNEQFF
TGTGCCAGTAGTATTCCCCAGGTTTTCTACAATGAGCAGTTCTTC
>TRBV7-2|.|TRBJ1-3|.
CASSQQGSSGNTIYF
TGTGCCAGCAGCCAGCAGGGGTCTTCTGGAAACACCATATATTTT
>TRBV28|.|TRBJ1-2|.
CASSFGKGWNYGYTF
TGTGCCAGCAGTTTTGGGAAGGGCTGGAACTATGGCTACACCTTC
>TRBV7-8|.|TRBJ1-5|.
CASSLGDGNQPQHF
TGTGCCAGCAGCTTAGGAGATGGGAATCAGCCCCAGCATTTT
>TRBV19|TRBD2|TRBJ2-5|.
CASSQLAGGLSGQETQYF
TGTGCCAGTAGTCAACTAGCGGGAGGGCTCTCGGGCCAAGAGACCCAGTACTTC
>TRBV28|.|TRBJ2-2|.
CASSLRSRELFF
TGTGCCAGCAGTTTAAGATCCCGGGAGCTGTTTTTT
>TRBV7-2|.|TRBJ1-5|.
CASSLGSYSNQPQHF
TGTGCCAGCAGCTTAGGCAGTTATAGCAATCAGCCCCAGCATTTT
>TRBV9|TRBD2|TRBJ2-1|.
CASSVGTSGSYNEQFF
TGTGCCAGCAGCGTAGGGACTAGCGGTTCCTACAATGAGCAGTTCTTC
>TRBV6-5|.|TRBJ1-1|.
CASSYRPGFEAFF
TGTGCCAGCAGTTATCGCCCAGGCTTTGAAGCTTTCTTT
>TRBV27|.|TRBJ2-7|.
CASSSGVSYEQYF
TGTGCCAGCAGTTCCGGGGTGTCCTACGAGCAGTACTTC
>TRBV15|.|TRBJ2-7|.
CATSRDPGSLYEQYF
TGTGCCACCAGCCGCGATCCAGGGAGCCTCTACGAGCAGTACTTC
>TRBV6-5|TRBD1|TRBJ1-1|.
CASSYYRQGGTEAFF
TGTGCCAGCAGTTACTATCGACAGGGGGGCACTGAAGCTTTCTTT
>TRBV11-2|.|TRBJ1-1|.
CASSSVNTEAFF
TGTGCCAGCAGCTCGGTCAACACTGAAGCTTTCTTT
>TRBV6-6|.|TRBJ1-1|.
CASSQQETNTEAFF
TGTGCCAGCAGCCAACAGGAGACGAACACTGAAGCTTTCTTT
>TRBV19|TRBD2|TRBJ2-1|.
CASSRASGRAYNEQFF
TGTGCCAGTAGTCGGGCTAGCGGGAGGGCCTACAATGAGCAGTTCTTC
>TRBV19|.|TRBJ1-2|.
CASSYQGILYGYTF
TGTGCCAGTAGTTACCAGGGGATCTTATATGGCTACACCTTC
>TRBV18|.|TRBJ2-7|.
CASSHGRTPNEQYF
TGTGCCAGCTCACACGGGCGGACTCCCAACGAGCAGTACTTC
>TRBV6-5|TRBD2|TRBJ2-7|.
CASSYSTSGAFEQYF
TGTGCCAGCAGTTACTCGACTAGCGGGGCCTTCGAGCAGTACTTC
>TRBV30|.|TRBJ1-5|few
CAWCAQGLGQPQHF
TGTGCCTGGTGTGCTCAGGGGCTTGGTCAGCCCCAGCATTTT
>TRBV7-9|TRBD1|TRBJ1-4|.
CASSSPGQPNEKLFF
TGTGCCAGCAGCTCTCCGGGACAGCCTAATGAAAAACTGTTTTTT
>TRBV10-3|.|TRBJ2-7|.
CASTPPGGLPYEQYF
TGTGCCAGCACCCCGCCCGGGGGCCTGCCCTACGAGCAGTACTTC
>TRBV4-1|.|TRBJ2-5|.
CASSQVTTVKETQYF
TGCGCCAGCAGCCAAGTTACGACAGTGAAGGAGACCCAGTACTTC
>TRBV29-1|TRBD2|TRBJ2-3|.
CSVEGGRAWDTQYF
TGCAGCGTTGAGGGCGGGAGGGCATGGGATACGCAGTATTTT
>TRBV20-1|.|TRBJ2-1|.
CSAIFQNEQFF
TGCAGTGCTATATTCCAGAATGAGCAGTTCTTC
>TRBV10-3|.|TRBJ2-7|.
CAISDPSGTGAYEQYF
TGTGCCATCAGTGATCCCTCCGGGACGGGAGCCTACGAGCAGTACTTC
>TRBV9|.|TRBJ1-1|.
CASSVDSGVTEAFF
TGTGCCAGCAGCGTAGATTCGGGGGTCACTGAAGCTTTCTTT
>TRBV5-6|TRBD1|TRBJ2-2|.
CASSSGTGWGGELFF
TGTGCCAGCAGCTCCGGGACAGGGTGGGGCGGGGAGCTGTTTTTT
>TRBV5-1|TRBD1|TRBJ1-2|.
CASSQGDYGYTF
TGCGCCAGCAGTCAGGGGGACTATGGCTACACCTTC
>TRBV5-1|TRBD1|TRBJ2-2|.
CASSHPGAGGDPGELFF
TGCGCCAGCAGCCATCCCGGGGCAGGGGGCGATCCCGGGGAGCTGTTTTTT
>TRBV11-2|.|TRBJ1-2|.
CASSLAAGKDYGYTF
TGTGCCAGCAGCTTAGCGGCAGGGAAAGACTATGGCTACACCTTC
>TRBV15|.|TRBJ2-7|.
CATSRPGTEVYEQYF
TGTGCCACCAGCCGCCCCGGGACGGAGGTCTACGAGCAGTACTTC
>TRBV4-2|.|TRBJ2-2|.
CASSQVGQLVAGELFF
TGTGCCAGCAGCCAAGTGGGGCAATTAGTGGCCGGGGAGCTGTTTTTT